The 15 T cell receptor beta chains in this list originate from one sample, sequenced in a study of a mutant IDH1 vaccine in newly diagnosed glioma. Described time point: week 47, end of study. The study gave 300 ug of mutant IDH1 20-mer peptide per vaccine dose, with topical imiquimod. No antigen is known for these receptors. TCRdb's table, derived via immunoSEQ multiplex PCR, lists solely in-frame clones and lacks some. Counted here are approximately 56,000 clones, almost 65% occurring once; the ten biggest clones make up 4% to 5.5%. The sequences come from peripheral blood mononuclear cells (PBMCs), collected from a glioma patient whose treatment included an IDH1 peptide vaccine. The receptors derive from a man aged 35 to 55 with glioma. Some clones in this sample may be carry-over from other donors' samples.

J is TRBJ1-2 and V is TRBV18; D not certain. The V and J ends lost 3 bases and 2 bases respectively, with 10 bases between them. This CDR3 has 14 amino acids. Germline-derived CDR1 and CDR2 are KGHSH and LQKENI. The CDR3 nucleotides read TGTGCCAGCTCACCCTGGCAAGGGAACTATGGCTACACCTTC. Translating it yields CASSPWQGNYGYTF.

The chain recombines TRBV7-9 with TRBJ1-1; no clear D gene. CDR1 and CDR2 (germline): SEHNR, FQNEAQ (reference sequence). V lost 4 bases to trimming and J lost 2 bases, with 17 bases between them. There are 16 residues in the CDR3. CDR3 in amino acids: CASSSHRARLNTEAFF. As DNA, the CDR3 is TGTGCCAGCAGCTCGCACCGGGCCAGGCTTAACACTGAAGCTTTCTTT.

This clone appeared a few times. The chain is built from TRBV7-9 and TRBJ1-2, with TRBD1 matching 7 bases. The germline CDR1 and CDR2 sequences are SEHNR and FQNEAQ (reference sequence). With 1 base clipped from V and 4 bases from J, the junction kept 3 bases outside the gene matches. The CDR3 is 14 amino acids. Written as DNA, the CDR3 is TGTGCCAGCAGCTTAGGGGACAGTCTCTATGGCTACACCTTC. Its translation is CASSLGDSLYGYTF.

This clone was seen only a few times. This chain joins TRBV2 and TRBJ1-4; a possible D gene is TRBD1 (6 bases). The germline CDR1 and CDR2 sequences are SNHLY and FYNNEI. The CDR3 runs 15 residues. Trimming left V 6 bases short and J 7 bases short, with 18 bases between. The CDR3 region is CASSLGGGLGEKLFF. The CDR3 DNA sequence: TGTGCCAGCAGCCTTGGGGGGGGGCTGGGTGAAAAACTGTTTTTT.

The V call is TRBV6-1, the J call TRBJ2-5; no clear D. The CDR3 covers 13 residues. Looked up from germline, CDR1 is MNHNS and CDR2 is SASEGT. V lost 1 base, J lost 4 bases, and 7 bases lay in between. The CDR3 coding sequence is TGTGCCAGCAGTGAAGGGTGGGTAGAGACCCAGTACTTC. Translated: CASSEGWVETQYF.

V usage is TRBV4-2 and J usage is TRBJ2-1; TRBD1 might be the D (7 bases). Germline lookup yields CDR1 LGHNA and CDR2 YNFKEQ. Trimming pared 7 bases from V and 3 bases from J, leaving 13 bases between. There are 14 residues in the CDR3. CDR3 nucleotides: TGTGCCAGCATGCGGGACAGCCTCTACAATGAGCAGTTCTTC. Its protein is CASMRDSLYNEQFF.

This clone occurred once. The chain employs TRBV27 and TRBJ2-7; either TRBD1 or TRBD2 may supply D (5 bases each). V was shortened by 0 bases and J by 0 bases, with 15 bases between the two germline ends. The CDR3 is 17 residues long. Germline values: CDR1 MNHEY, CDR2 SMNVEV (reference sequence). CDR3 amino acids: CASSLSSGALLSYEQYF. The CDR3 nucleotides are TGTGCCAGCAGTTTATCGTCCGGGGCGTTGCTCTCCTACGAGCAGTACTTC.

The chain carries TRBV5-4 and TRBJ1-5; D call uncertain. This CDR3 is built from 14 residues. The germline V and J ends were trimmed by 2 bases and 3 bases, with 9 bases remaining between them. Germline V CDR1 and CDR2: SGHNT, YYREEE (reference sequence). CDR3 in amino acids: CASSLGGSNQPQHF. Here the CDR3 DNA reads TGTGCCAGCAGCTTAGGCGGATCCAATCAGCCCCAGCATTTT.

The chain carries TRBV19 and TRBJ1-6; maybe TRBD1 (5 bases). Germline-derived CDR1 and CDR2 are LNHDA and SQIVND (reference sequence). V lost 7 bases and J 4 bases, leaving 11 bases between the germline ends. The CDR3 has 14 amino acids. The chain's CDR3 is CASTTGGYNSPLHF. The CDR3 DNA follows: TGTGCCAGTACCACCGGGGGGTATAATTCACCCCTCCACTTT.

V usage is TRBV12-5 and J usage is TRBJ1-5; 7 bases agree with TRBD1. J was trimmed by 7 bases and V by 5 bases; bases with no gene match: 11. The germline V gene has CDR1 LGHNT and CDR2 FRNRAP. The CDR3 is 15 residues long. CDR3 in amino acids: CASGHSTGAHQPQHF. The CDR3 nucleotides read TGTGCTAGTGGTCATTCCACAGGGGCGCACCAGCCCCAGCATTTT.

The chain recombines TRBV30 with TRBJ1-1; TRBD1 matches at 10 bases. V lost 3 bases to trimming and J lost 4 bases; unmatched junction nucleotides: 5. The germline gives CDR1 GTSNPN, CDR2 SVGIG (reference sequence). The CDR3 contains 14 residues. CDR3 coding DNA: TGTGCCTGGAGCGAGGACAGGGGGAGCACTGAAGCTTTCTTT. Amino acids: CAWSEDRGSTEAFF.

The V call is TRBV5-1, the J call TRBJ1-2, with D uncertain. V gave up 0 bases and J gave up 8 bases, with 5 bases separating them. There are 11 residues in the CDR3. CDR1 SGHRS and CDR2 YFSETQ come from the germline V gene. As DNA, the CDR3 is TGCGCCAGCAGCTTGGGATCGGGCTACACCTTC. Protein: CASSLGSGYTF.

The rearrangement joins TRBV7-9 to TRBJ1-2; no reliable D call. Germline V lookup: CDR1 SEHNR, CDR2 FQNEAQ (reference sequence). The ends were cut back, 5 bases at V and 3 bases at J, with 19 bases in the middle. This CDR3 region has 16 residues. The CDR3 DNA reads TGTGCCAGCAGCCTAACGCCGGCGGCCGGGGACTATGGCTACACCTTC. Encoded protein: CASSLTPAAGDYGYTF.

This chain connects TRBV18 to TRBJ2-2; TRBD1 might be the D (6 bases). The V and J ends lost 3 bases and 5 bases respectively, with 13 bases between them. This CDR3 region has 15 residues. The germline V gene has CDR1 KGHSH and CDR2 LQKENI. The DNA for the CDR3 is TGTGCCAGCTCACCCCAGGGGAGTTGGACCGGGGAGCTGTTTTTT. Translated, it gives CASSPQGSWTGELFF.

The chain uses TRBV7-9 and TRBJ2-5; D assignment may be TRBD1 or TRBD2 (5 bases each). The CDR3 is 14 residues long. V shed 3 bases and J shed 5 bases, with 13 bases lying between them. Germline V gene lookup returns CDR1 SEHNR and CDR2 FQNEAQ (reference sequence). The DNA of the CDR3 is TGTGCCAGCAGCTTGGGGCTAGCCCGTGAGACCCAGTACTTC. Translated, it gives CASSLGLARETQYF.